These T cell receptor beta chains were read from a single sample in a study of control samples from healthy donors and cancer patients. Using immunoSEQ multiplex PCR, the repertoire was profiled, and TCRdb retains in-frame clones only, with some absent. The data hold about 96,000 clones, with over 85% observed a single time. Sequencing was performed on blood. Source of these receptors: a man aged 18 to 29 in good health. CDR3s include the opening cysteine and the closing phenylalanine or tryptophan. D genes are given only for firm matches. Not every row has a clone size; where given, it reads once, few, many or a size class.

J: TRBJ1-6; V: TRBV27; size: -; D: -; DNA: TGTGCCAGCAGTTTGGCGTCGGACAGCCTTGATGGGGCCCTCCACTTT; CDR3: CASSLASDSLDGALHF
J: TRBJ1-2; V: TRBV5-4; size: -; D: TRBD1; DNA: TGTGCCAGCAGCCCCGGGACAGGGTATGGCTACACCTTC; CDR3: CASSPGTGYGYTF
J: TRBJ1-2; V: TRBV5-1; size: -; D: -; DNA: TGCGCCAGCAGCTGGGAAGGATACGACTATGGCTACACCTTC; CDR3: CASSWEGYDYGYTF
J: TRBJ1-4; V: TRBV9; size: -; D: TRBD1; DNA: TGTGCCAGCAGCGGACAGGGCTGTGGTGAAAAACTGTTTTTT; CDR3: CASSGQGCGEKLFF
J: TRBJ1-1; V: TRBV19; size: -; D: -; DNA: TGTGCCAGTAGTATAGATAGGTTGACGAACACTGAAGCTTTCTTT; CDR3: CASSIDRLTNTEAFF
J: TRBJ1-4; V: TRBV19; size: -; D: TRBD1; DNA: TGTGCCAGAAGGAGACCGACAGGGTGTAGGGCAACTAATGAAAAACTGTTTTTT; CDR3: CARRRPTGCRATNEKLFF
J: TRBJ1-2; V: TRBV3-1/TRBV3-2; size: -; D: TRBD1; DNA: TGTGCCAGCAGCCAAGATAGGGACAGGGGCTATGGCTACACCTTC; CDR3: CASSQDRDRGYGYTF
J: TRBJ1-6; V: TRBV5-1; size: -; D: -; DNA: TGCGCCAGCAGCTCCGCAGGGTCGAAACGGTCACCCCTCCACTTT; CDR3: CASSSAGSKRSPLHF
J: TRBJ2-7; V: TRBV15; size: -; D: -; DNA: TGTGCCACCAGCTTCCCCTATTTGGAGCAGTACTTC; CDR3: CATSFPYLEQYF
J: TRBJ2-3; V: TRBV12-3/TRBV12-4; size: -; D: -; DNA: TGTGCCATCGACAGTACAGATACGCAGTATTTT; CDR3: CAIDSTDTQYF
J: TRBJ1-6; V: TRBV7-6; size: -; D: TRBD1; DNA: TGTGCCAGCAGCTTCGACAGGGGGTCGCGGTCACCCCTCCACTTT; CDR3: CASSFDRGSRSPLHF
J: TRBJ2-7; V: TRBV9; size: -; D: TRBD2; DNA: TGTGCCAGCAGCGAAGGACTAGCGGGCTCCTACGAGCAGTACTTC; CDR3: CASSEGLAGSYEQYF
J: TRBJ1-5; V: TRBV2; size: -; D: TRBD1; DNA: TGTGCCAGCAGTGATAGACAGGGTGGCTTCGGCAATCAGCCCCAGCATTTT; CDR3: CASSDRQGGFGNQPQHF
J: TRBJ1-5; V: TRBV30; size: -; D: -; DNA: TGTGCCTGGAGTCCACAAGGGGGACACCCGAGCAATCAGCCCCAGCATTTT; CDR3: CAWSPQGGHPSNQPQHF
J: TRBJ1-1; V: TRBV10-3; size: few; D: -; DNA: TGTGCCATCAGTGAGGGACAGTTGAACACTGAAGCTTTCTTT; CDR3: CAISEGQLNTEAFF
J: TRBJ1-2; V: TRBV7-9; size: -; D: -; DNA: TGTGCCAGCAGCTTAGGTCGGACAGACTCTAACTATGGCTACACCTTC; CDR3: CASSLGRTDSNYGYTF
J: TRBJ1-2; V: TRBV25-1; size: -; D: TRBD1; DNA: TGTGCCAGCAGTGATTGGGGGACAGGGACTTCCCGTCACTATGGCTACACCTTC; CDR3: CASSDWGTGTSRHYGYTF
J: TRBJ2-3; V: TRBV3-1/TRBV3-2; size: -; D: -; DNA: TGTGCCAGCAGCCAGGCCTGGGGCCCAGATACGCAGTATTTT; CDR3: CASSQAWGPDTQYF
J: TRBJ2-5; V: TRBV3-1/TRBV3-2; size: -; D: -; DNA: TGTGCCAGCAGCCAGGCCCCCGCGGAGGGGCTAGAGACCCAGTACTTC; CDR3: CASSQAPAEGLETQYF
J: TRBJ1-5; V: TRBV5-8; size: -; D: -; DNA: TGTGCCAGCAGCTTTTTCCTGGAGAATCAGCCCCAGCATTTT; CDR3: CASSFFLENQPQHF
J: TRBJ1-1; V: TRBV10-1; size: -; D: -; DNA: TGCGCCAGCAATGGTGGCCTGAACACTGAAGCTTTCTTT; CDR3: CASNGGLNTEAFF
J: TRBJ2-7; V: TRBV7-8; size: -; D: TRBD2; DNA: TGTGCCAGCAGCCAGATGAGGGTAGCGGGGTATTTCCAGTACTTC; CDR3: CASSQMRVAGYFQYF
J: TRBJ2-1; V: TRBV5-8; size: -; D: -; DNA: TGTGCCAACAATGACGGGTACAATGAGCAGTTCTTC; CDR3: CANNDGYNEQFF
J: TRBJ2-7; V: TRBV11-2; size: -; D: TRBD1; DNA: TGTGCCAGCAGACTGCAGGGGGTAGCCTACGAGCAGTACTTC; CDR3: CASRLQGVAYEQYF
J: TRBJ2-2; V: TRBV29-1; size: -; D: -; DNA: TGCAGCGCACAGGGTTTTGAGGGGACCGGGGAGCTGTTTTTT; CDR3: CSAQGFEGTGELFF
J: TRBJ2-7; V: TRBV19; size: -; D: TRBD1; DNA: TGTGCCAGTAGTTGGGACAGGGTCTCCTACGAGCAGTACTTC; CDR3: CASSWDRVSYEQYF
J: TRBJ2-1; V: TRBV5-1; size: -; D: -; DNA: TGCGCCAGCAGCCCAACCCACCGCGACAGAGAACCTTACAATGAGCAGTTCTTC; CDR3: CASSPTHRDREPYNEQFF
J: TRBJ1-5; V: TRBV29-1; size: -; D: -; DNA: TGCAGCGTTGACTCAGGGGGCAATCAGCCCCAGCATTTT; CDR3: CSVDSGGNQPQHF